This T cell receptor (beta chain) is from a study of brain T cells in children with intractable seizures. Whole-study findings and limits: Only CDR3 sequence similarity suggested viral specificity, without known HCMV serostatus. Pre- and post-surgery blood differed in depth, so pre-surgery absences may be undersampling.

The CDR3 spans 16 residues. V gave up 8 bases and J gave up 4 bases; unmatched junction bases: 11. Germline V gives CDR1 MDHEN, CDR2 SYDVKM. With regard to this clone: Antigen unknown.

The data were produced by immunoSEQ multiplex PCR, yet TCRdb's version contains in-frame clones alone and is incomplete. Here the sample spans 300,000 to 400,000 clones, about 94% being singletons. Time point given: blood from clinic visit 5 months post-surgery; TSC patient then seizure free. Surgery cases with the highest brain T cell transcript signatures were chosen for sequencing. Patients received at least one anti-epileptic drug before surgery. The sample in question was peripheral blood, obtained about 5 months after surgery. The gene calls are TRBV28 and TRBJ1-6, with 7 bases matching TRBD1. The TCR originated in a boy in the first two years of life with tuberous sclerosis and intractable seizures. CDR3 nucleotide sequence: TGTGCCAGCGGGGGGGCCGGGGACAGTTATAATTCACCCCTCCACTTT. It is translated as CASGGAGDSYNSPLHF.